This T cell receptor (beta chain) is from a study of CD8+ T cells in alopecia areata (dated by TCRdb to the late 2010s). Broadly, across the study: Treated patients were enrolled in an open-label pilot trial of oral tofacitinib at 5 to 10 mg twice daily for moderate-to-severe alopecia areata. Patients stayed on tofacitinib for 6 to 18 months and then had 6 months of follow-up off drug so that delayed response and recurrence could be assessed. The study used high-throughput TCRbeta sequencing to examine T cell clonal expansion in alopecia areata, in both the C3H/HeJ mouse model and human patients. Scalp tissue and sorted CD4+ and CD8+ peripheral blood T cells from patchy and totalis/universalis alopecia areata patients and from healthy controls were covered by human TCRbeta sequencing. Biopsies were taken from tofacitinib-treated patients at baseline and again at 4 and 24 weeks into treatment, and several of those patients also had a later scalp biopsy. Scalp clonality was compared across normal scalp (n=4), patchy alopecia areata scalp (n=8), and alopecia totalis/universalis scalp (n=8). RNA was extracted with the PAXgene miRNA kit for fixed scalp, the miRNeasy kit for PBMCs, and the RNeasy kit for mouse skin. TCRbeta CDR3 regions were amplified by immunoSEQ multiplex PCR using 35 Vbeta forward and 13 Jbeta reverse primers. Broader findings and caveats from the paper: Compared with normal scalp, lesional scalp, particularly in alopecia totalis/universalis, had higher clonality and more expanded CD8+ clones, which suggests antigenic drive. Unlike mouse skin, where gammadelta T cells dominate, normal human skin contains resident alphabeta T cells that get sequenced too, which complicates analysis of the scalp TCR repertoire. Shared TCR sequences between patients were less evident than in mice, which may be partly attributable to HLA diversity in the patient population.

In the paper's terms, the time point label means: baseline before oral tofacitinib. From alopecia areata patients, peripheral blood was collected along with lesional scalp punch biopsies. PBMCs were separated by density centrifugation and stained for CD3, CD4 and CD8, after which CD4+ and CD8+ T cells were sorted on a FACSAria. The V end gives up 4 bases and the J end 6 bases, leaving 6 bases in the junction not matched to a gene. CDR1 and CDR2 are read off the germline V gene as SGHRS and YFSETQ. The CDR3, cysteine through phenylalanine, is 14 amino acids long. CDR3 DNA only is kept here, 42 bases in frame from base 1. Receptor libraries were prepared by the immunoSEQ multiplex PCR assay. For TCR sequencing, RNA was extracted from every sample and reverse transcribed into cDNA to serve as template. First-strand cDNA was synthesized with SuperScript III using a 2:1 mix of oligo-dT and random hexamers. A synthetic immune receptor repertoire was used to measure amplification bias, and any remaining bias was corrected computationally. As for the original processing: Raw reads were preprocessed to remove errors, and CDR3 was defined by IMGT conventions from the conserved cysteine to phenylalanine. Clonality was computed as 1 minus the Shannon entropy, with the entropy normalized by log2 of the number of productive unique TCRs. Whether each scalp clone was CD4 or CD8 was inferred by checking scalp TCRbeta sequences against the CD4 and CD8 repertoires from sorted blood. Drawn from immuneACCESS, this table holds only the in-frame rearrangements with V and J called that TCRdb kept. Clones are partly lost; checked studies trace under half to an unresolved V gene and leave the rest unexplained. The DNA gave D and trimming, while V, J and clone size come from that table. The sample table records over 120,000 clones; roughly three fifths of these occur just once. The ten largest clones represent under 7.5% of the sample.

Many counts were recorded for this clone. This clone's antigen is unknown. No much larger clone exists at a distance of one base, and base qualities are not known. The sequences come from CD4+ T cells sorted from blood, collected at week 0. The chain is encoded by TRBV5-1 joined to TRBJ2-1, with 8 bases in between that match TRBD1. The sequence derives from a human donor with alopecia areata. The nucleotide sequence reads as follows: TGCGCCAGCAGCGAGGACAGGGTAGGCAATGAGCAGTTCTTC. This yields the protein CASSEDRVGNEQFF.